This T cell receptor (beta chain) is drawn from a study of lymphopenia after photon versus proton radiotherapy. Notes on the study in general: Under photons, naive T cells and diversity fell while effector/memory populations rose. Only patients who died were analyzed for survival; proton advantage is unproven.

Germline CDR1 ENHRY, CDR2 SYGVKD. The CDR3 extends over 13 amino acids. Trimming took 4 bases from V and 7 from J, leaving 11 bases between them. The table came from immunoSEQ multiplex PCR; TCRdb's copy has only in-frame clones and leaves some out. Among some 42,000 clones, around 86% were seen once, and the ten largest hold around a quarter. About this clone itself: Antigen specificity is unknown.

The clonotype was recovered from a woman between 65 and 79 years old with pancreatic cancer. Material: peripheral blood, obtained from a patient treated with proton-based radiotherapy. V gene TRBV10-3 combines with J gene TRBJ1-5; D is ambiguous. The CDR3 loop is CAISGGIGQPQHF. The CDR3 DNA sequence: TGTGCCATCAGTGGTGGGATTGGCCAGCCCCAGCATTTT.